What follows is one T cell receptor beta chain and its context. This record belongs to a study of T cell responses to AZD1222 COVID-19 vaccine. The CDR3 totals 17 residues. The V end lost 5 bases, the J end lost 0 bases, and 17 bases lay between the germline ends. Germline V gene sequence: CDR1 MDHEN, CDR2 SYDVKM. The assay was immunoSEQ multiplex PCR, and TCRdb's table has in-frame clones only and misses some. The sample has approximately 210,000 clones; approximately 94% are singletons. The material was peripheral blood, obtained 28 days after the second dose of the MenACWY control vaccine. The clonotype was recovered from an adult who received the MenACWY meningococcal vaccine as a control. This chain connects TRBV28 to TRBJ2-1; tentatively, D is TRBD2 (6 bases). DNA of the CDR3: TGTGCCAGCAGTGGTTTAGAGGGGAGGAGCTCCTACAATGAGCAGTTCTTC. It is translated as CASSGLEGRSSYNEQFF.